This TCR beta chain appears in the sequencing data of a study of T cells in Graves' hyperthyroidism and ophthalmopathy. Background on the study: It was at initial diagnosis, before any treatment, that peripheral blood was collected.

No progression to ophthalmopathy during 18 months of follow-up defined stable disease. Diagnosis of hyperthyroidism was new in patients aged 18 to 65, and its duration was under 2 months. Diagnostic decisions used clinical symptoms, serum thyroxine and TRAb, thyroid ultrasound and orbital computed tomography. RNA transcripts yielded amplified TCR beta CDR3 regions. Initially, a first-round RT-PCR of the TCR CDR3 employed the HTBI primer set. TCRdb recomputed calls from the multiplex PCR reads with MiXCR, one row per CDR3 protein. The table records 100,000 to 140,000 distinct CDR3 sequences, approximately 15% of them present only once. Sequenced: blood. This TCR was sampled from a woman aged 50 to 65 with Graves' hyperthyroidism.

CDR3 in amino acids: CAWSGDRLGEKLFF. In DNA, the CDR3 is TGTGCCTGGAGCGGGGACAGATTAGGGGAAAAACTGTTTTTT. The V call is TRBV30, the J call TRBJ1-4, with 7 bases fitting TRBD1. J gave up 8 bases and V 3 bases, and 9 bases lay outside the gene matches. The CDR3 has 14 amino acids. CDR1 and CDR2 (germline): GTSNPN, SVGIG (reference sequence).